This TCR beta chain stems from a study of blood T cell repertoires in COVID-19. Overall study: Spain, Italy and the United States supplied samples that represented acute and convalescent COVID-19. In each case, the material was cDNA or gDNA derived from T cells, B-cell-depleted T cells, or PBMCs.

V shed 6 bases and J shed 4 bases, with 12 bases lying between them. Germline V gene lookup returns CDR1 MNHEY and CDR2 SVGAGI. This CDR3 contains 13 residues. Methods used by the authors: Reference gene primer amplification yielded estimated nucleated cell counts. Profiling relied on immunoSEQ multiplex PCR, and the TCRdb table lists in-frame clones only, not all of them. V and J calls plus clone size are reproduced from that table; the DNA served to infer D and trimming. The sample has approximately 29,000 clones, 72% seen once. This TCR was recovered from a boy between 2 and 10 years old with active or convalescent COVID-19. Sequencing used peripheral blood. This chain links TRBV6-5 with TRBJ1-1; D might be TRBD1 (5 bases). The DNA of the CDR3 is TGTGCCAGCAGCCTAAGGAGGGGCACTGAAGCTTTCTTT. This encodes CASSLRRGTEAFF.